This TCR beta chain comes out of a study of CD8+ T cells in alopecia areata (dated by TCRdb to the late 2010s). As for the study more broadly: The treated patients, all with moderate-to-severe alopecia areata, were enrolled in an open-label pilot trial of oral tofacitinib given at 5 to 10 mg twice daily. Tofacitinib was given for 6 to 18 months, followed by 6 months of follow-up off drug to assess delayed response and recurrence. Scalp tissue and sorted CD4+ and CD8+ peripheral blood T cells from patchy and totalis/universalis alopecia areata patients and from healthy controls were covered by human TCRbeta sequencing. TCRbeta CDR3 regions were amplified by immunoSEQ multiplex PCR using 35 Vbeta forward and 13 Jbeta reverse primers. In both human patients and the C3H/HeJ mouse model, the study applied high-throughput TCRbeta sequencing to look at T cell clonal expansion in alopecia areata. Scalp clonality was compared across normal scalp (n=4), patchy alopecia areata scalp (n=8), and alopecia totalis/universalis scalp (n=8). Patients on tofacitinib were biopsied at baseline and after 4 and 24 weeks of treatment, and several of the patients also had a later scalp biopsy. In treated patients, disease severity was measured using the SALT score, which gives the percentage of scalp surface area affected. RNA was extracted with the PAXgene miRNA kit for fixed scalp, the miRNeasy kit for PBMCs, and the RNeasy kit for mouse skin. What the research found in general, with its limitations: TCR sequences shared between patients were less clear than in mice, possibly partly because of HLA diversity in the patient population. With tofacitinib, both scalp clonality and the number of expanded CD8+ clones among the top 100 scalp clones went down significantly. During tofacitinib treatment, many expanded lesional clones remained in scalp and blood, and this persistence may partly explain relapse after treatment is stopped. Resident alphabeta T cells in normal human skin are also sequenced, complicating scalp TCR repertoire analysis, unlike mouse skin dominated by gammadelta T cells. Because the treated cohort was small and had only one nonresponder, larger studies are needed to examine links between baseline CD8+ expansion and response. Compared with normal scalp, lesional scalp, particularly in alopecia totalis/universalis, had higher clonality and more expanded CD8+ clones, which suggests antigenic drive.

Regarding this clone: Its recognized antigen is unknown. No per-base quality is available; no much larger clone lies one base away.

The library was produced with the immunoSEQ multiplex PCR assay. To provide template for TCR sequencing, every sample had RNA extracted and reverse transcribed into cDNA. SuperScript III was used for first-strand cDNA synthesis, primed with a 2:1 mix of oligo-dT and random hexamers. A synthetic immune receptor repertoire was used to measure amplification bias, and any remaining bias was corrected computationally. The source study handled its data this way. Raw reads were preprocessed to remove errors, and CDR3 was defined by IMGT conventions from the conserved cysteine to phenylalanine. Clonality was calculated as 1 minus Shannon entropy normalized by log2 of the number of productive unique TCRs. Whether each scalp clone was CD4 or CD8 was inferred by checking scalp TCRbeta sequences against the CD4 and CD8 repertoires from sorted blood. Entries here come from immuneACCESS through TCRdb and include only in-frame sequences with V and J called. Some clones fail to appear in such tables; in the studies checked, an unresolved V gene covers under half of the shortfall, and the cause of the remainder is unknown. V, J and clone size were drawn from that table, and D and trimming were deduced from the DNA. Here the sample has around 140,000 clones; 45% to 60% occur a single time. In total, the top ten clones hold 15% to 20% of the sample.

Trimming costs V 1 base and J 3 bases, and their ends lie 8 bases apart. From a lookup of the germline V gene, CDR1 and CDR2 are SGHRS and YFSETQ. Its CDR3 holds 14 amino acids, cysteine through phenylalanine. CDR3 DNA only is kept here, 42 bases in frame from base 1. This specimen's time point label, interpreted: less than five weeks on oral tofacitinib. The treatment or condition label here, explained by the study, means: oral pan-JAK inhibitor, 5-10 mg twice daily. Peripheral blood and lesional scalp punch biopsies were obtained from patients with alopecia areata. PBMCs were isolated by density centrifugation and stained for CD3, CD4 and CD8, and CD4+ and CD8+ T cells were sorted on a FACSAria.

The rearranged segments are TRBV5-1 and TRBJ2-1; the D gene could be TRBD1 or TRBD2, each one agreeing over 5 bases. The sequencing used CD8+ T cells sorted from blood, collected at week 4, from a patient treated with tofacitinib. The clonotype originates from a human donor with alopecia areata. The DNA sequence is as follows: TGCGCCAGCAGCTTGAGGGACGGCTACAATGAGCAGTTCTTC. It is translated as CASSLRDGYNEQFF.